The sequence of this T cell receptor beta chain was determined in a study of T cells in Graves' hyperthyroidism and ophthalmopathy. Whole-study context: Blood from the periphery was taken at initial diagnosis, before any treatment. Overall study findings and caveats: The model predicted ophthalmopathy a median around 6 months before onset.

This clonotype showed up many times. Its antigen is still unknown. Amplification of TCR beta CDR3 regions was performed using RNA transcripts as template. An initial round of RT-PCR targeting the TCR CDR3 relied on the HTBI primer set. TCRdb re-called the multiplex PCR reads with MiXCR, one entry per CDR3 protein. The sample lists 600,000 to 750,000 distinct CDR3 sequences, about 18% occurring once. The CDR3 spans 15 residues. Trimming cost V 1 base and J 8 bases, with 14 bases left between them. No ophthalmopathy progression within 18 months constituted stable Graves' hyperthyroidism. Newly diagnosed hyperthyroidism patients aged 18 to 65 years had disease lasting under 2 months.

The chain couples TRBV12-3 or TRBV12-4 to TRBJ1-4; no clear D gene. The specimen sequenced was blood. This receptor was taken from a man in his forties or fifties with Graves' hyperthyroidism. CDR3 sequence reads: CASSLGNSVVEKLFF. CDR3 bases: TGTGCCAGCAGTTTAGGCAACAGTGTAGTCGAAAAACTGTTTTTT.